This T cell receptor beta chain was retrieved from a study of cytomegalovirus exposure and HLA in healthy donors (dated by TCRdb to 2015 to 2018). With regard to the full study: An earlier analysis of approximately 640 of the donors reported 276 Gb of sequence data and 100 million to 130 million unique TCR beta sequences from about 180 million T cells. The study was designed to test whether signatures of past pathogen exposure could be identified by cataloging public T cell receptors. A later genetic analysis took genome-wide SNP genotypes for about 65% of the 666 donors and used that subset as a discovery cohort. To predict cytomegalovirus infection status, the study brought together high-throughput TCR immunosequencing, statistical association of individual TCRs with disease status, and machine learning. To study patterns of TCR occurrence, a later analysis re-analyzed previously published TCR beta repertoires from more than 550 donors and added high-resolution HLA genotyping. Donor age, sex, ethnicity and CMV serostatus were compiled together with the repertoire data. Every discovery cohort repertoire had been produced on one sequencing platform. Typing coverage varied by locus: roughly 629-640 donors for A, B, C, DRB1 and DQB1; roughly 520 for DQA1; more than 600 for DPA1; under 490 for DPB1. In addition to the first cohort of 666 subjects, a separate validation cohort of under 150 different subjects was used. The genetic ancestry cluster associated with self-reported Caucasian donors included 80% to 90% of the 300 to 400 genotyped donors. HLA typing covered class I and class II loci at four-digit resolution. Among about 360 genotyped donors of the cohort, an average of around 240,000 unique TCR beta nucleotide sequences were sequenced per donor, roughly a sixth of them non-productive. About 300 gigabases of sequencing data and roughly 90 million unique TCR sequences were included in an early release covering about 700 HLA-typed donors. In an earlier analysis of 550 to 700 of the donors, high-throughput TCR beta sequencing was used to judge whether each TCR beta V gene segment behaved as functional or pseudogenic. In the later analysis, no new phenotypic data were used to find candidate immune exposures; instead, reliance was placed on TCR beta sequences and their occurrence across donors. The study used immunosequencing to profile the T cell repertoires of some 600 subjects and linked those repertoires to cytomegalovirus serostatus. A few DR-DQ haplotypes were handled as single units for association and clustering because linkage in the cohort was strong.

Libraries were made using the immunoSEQ multiplex PCR assay. For the multiplex PCR, a mixture combining 60 forward primers for TCR Vbeta segments and 13 reverse primers for TCR Jbeta segments was used. Amplification of the CDR3 region of rearranged TCR beta genes was performed with a multiplex PCR assay on genomic DNA. On the Illumina HiSeq System, the amplified TCR beta libraries were sequenced as 87-base-pair reads. On the authors' methods: A later analysis counted around 72 million unique TCR beta chains across the 600 to 850 repertoires, and roughly 11 million of these chains were shared by at least two donors. A nearest-neighbor algorithm error-corrected the raw reads and collapsed the reads into unique sequences, merging closely related sequences to remove PCR and sequencing errors. CDR3 sequences were aligned to IMGT reference sequences to assign V, D and J gene segments. For a sequence to be retained, a match of at least six nucleotides was required to both a V gene segment and a J gene segment. Rearrangements were classified as productive when the CDR3 lacked stop codons and remained in frame with V and J, and all other rearrangements were classified as non-productive. CDR3 was defined by IMGT convention, running from the second conserved V-encoded cysteine to the conserved J-encoded phenylalanine. In an earlier analysis of around 570 of the donors, sequences lacking an unambiguous match to a single V gene segment were excluded. In an earlier analysis of roughly 500 of the donors, V segments were called functional above 56.7% productive rearrangements and were called segregating when the between-donor standard deviation exceeded 5%. To diagnose cytomegalovirus status from the catalog of TCR beta chain sequences, a statistical classification framework was built. In a later analysis, V and J genes were assigned by comparing TCR nucleotide sequences against IMGT/GENE-DB human TR gene sequences. Using the TCRdist pipeline, a later analysis assigned CDR3 sequences along with most-parsimonious VDJ recombination scenarios. A later analysis defined each TCR beta chain by its CDR3 amino acid sequence plus V-gene family, and excluded reads lacking a unique V-gene family. To address suspected cross-contamination and a sequencing artifact, a later analysis removed roughly 580 highly shared, low-generation-probability nucleotide sequences. In a later analysis, a clonal expansion index was calculated for each public chain from normalized within-repertoire ranks of inferred template counts. In a later analysis, generation probabilities were computed using a VDJ recombination model fitted to out-of-frame rearrangements, and the results were checked against IGoR. A later analysis scored TCR-TCR, TCR-HLA and TCR-CMV co-occurrence with hypergeometric tests, applying a repertoire-size bias correction to TCR pairs. In a later analysis, false discovery rates were estimated by permuting HLA or CMV assignments 20 times. In a later analysis, co-occurring TCRs were grouped with DBSCAN, and TCRdist sequence similarity was added when clustering was performed within HLA-allele-positive subsets. Repertoires with fewer than 30,000 or more than 120,000 public chains, plus five repertoires with anomalous nucleotide sharing, were excluded from co-occurrence clustering. Not all clones reach the TCRdb copy of this immuneACCESS table, which keeps in-frame sequences only. Checked studies attribute under half of the gap to unresolved V genes and leave the rest unexplained. The V and J calls and the clone size are those of that table, but D and trimming were determined from the DNA. The sample data list roughly 200,000 clones, and more than 60% of these were observed just once. The ten most abundant clones make up 3% to 4.5% of the sample.

This clone has just a few counts. No antigen is known for it. No quality values exist for individual bases; no much larger clone is one base distant. What the research found in general, with its limitations: Presence/absence analyses assumed roughly uniform sequencing depth across donors, an assumption that may not hold. In a later genetic analysis, a missense DCLRE1C variant was associated with V-gene and J-gene trimming of TCR beta chains, and the association was replicated in an independent cohort. In a later genetic analysis, fewer N-insertions in productive TCRs were reported among donors in an Asian-associated ancestry cluster than the roughly 710-donor mean. Only TCR beta chains were sequenced in this cohort, and the absence of alpha or paired-chain data limited detectable features. Because HLA typing was unavailable for some donors at each locus, only the typed subset was used in association tests. In the study, 150 to 200 TCR beta chains were listed as associated with cytomegalovirus. CMV serostatus was the only immune exposure information available for the cohort. A cluster of highly shared sequence variants was judged likely to be a technical artifact of the sequencing pipeline. In vitro tests confirmed that a few of the cytomegalovirus-associated TCR beta chains recognize cytomegalovirus antigens. A later analysis found that HLA-associated TCR beta chains were more clonally expanded and had lower generation probabilities than equally common non-associated chains. Some 16 rarely observed V segments, including chromosome 9 orphons, were excluded from the earlier analysis of a few hundred of the donors because counts were too low. A later analysis associated 15,000 to 20,000 TCR beta sequences with specific HLA alleles at a false discovery rate of 0.05. Some IMGT-functional V segments, including TRBV6-2 and TRBV6-3, could not be distinguished by the 87-base-pair reads and were therefore excluded. When HLA alleles, especially DR and DQ, strongly co-occurred, attributing TCR associations to individual alleles was difficult. Cytomegalovirus status was reported to be diagnosed by the classifier with high specificity and sensitivity in both the original and validation cohorts. Linkage disequilibrium might explain the correlated functional status among segregating V segments, but an unknown experimental factor could not be excluded. A further reported finding was that TCR beta sequences accurately predicted the HLA-A and HLA-B alleles for most subjects in the first cohort. A later analysis found that most CMV-associated TCR beta chains appeared HLA-restricted, with HLA associations seemingly driven largely by CMV exposure. Several of the top co-occurrence clusters appeared to be linked to parvovirus B19, influenza, CMV and Epstein-Barr virus, according to a later analysis. In a later analysis, TCR association rates were found to vary across HLA loci, with the most associated TCRs seen for DRB1 alleles and the fewest for HLA-C alleles. It was suggested by the authors that the approach could potentially be generalized to other disease states and immunological phenotypes. In an earlier analysis of approximately 590 of the donors, most TCR beta V segments appeared in productive rearrangements about 90% or about 30% of the time, broadly matching IMGT annotations. Most TCR sequences were observed very rarely across donors, whereas some public TCRs were present in many individuals.

For this chain, trimming is 7 bases at the V end and 3 bases at the J end, and the number of junction bases without a gene match is 15. In the germline V gene, CDR1 corresponds to SGHRS and CDR2 to YFSETQ. The CDR3 runs 17 amino acids, cysteine and phenylalanine included. Kept here is only the CDR3 DNA, which spans 51 bases and is read in frame from base 1. The cohort was made up of 666 healthy bone marrow donors. Cohort members were all nominally healthy when sampled, although unrecorded immune exposures were likely present. The donor tested CMV seropositive, placing the donor among the 289 seropositive members of the cohort. Every donor gave a peripheral blood sample, and the peripheral blood mononuclear cells from that sample were used for TCR beta sequencing. The Qiagen DNeasy Blood Extraction Kit was used to extract genomic DNA from the blood cell samples.

Sequenced input: PBMCs. In this chain, TRBV5-1 is recombined with TRBJ2-2, with 7 junctional bases fitting TRBD2. The TCR was taken from a woman aged 60-75 years in good health and CMV-seropositive. Here is the DNA: TGCGCCAGCGGTCTCCTTGTGGATAGCGGGTACACCGGGGAGCTGTTTTTT. Translated, it reads CASGLLVDSGYTGELFF.